This T cell receptor (beta chain) was profiled in a study of T cells after yellow fever vaccination. In this sample, this clonotype turned up many times. There are 15 residues in the CDR3. V lost 4 bases, J lost 1 base, and 14 bases lay in between. The germline CDR1 and CDR2 sequences are SGHNT and YYREEE (reference sequence). Universal primer sites and UMIs were introduced during 5'RACE template-switching synthesis of TCR cDNA. TCRdb independently ran MiXCR on the 5' RACE reads; one entry per CDR3 protein. The table records more than 300,000 distinct CDR3 sequences, roughly 10% of them present only once.

This specimen consisted of CD4+ T cells sorted from PBMCs, obtained 45 days after the yellow fever booster vaccination. The V and J genes are TRBV5-4 and TRBJ2-5, with D perhaps TRBD1 (6 bases). The TCR sequence derives from a young man who received the YFV17D yellow fever vaccine. CDR3: CASSGPQGPQETQYF. The CDR3 DNA reads TGTGCCAGCAGCGGCCCACAGGGCCCCCAAGAGACCCAGTACTTC.